This passage covers 21 T cell receptor beta chains from one sample sequenced in a study of technical replicates of blood from a few donors. This table comes from immunoSEQ multiplex PCR, and its TCRdb copy is limited to in-frame clones, with some not included. The sample has 84,000 or so clones, around 94% seen once. Sequencing was carried out using T cells isolated from PBMCs. The receptors were sampled from a human donor in good health.

This chain connects TRBV7-2 to TRBJ2-5, with 13 bases that match TRBD2. CDR3 length: 16 amino acids. Unmatched junction bases numbered 6, after V lost 4 bases and J lost 4 bases. Germline V CDR1 and CDR2: SGHTA, FQGNSA. The CDR3 DNA is TGTGCCAGCAGCTCCAGACTAGCGGGGGGTTCAGAGACCCAGTACTTC. It encodes CASSSRLAGGSETQYF.

The V gene is TRBV18, the J gene TRBJ2-3; TRBD1 matches 8 bases. CDR1 is KGHSH and CDR2 is LQKENI in the germline V gene. The CDR3 extends over 16 amino acids. With 6 bases clipped from V and 1 base from J, the junction kept 9 bases outside the gene matches. Here the CDR3 DNA reads TGTGCCAGCTCGTTATCAGGACAGGGACGCACAGATACGCAGTATTTT. Translating it yields CASSLSGQGRTDTQYF.

The chain couples TRBV6-1 to TRBJ2-5; D unclear. V was clipped by 4 bases and J by 2 bases, with 8 bases between them. The CDR3 consists of 13 residues. The germline V gene has CDR1 MNHNS and CDR2 SASEGT. The CDR3 nucleotides are TGTGCCAGCAGTGGGCAGCGACAAGAGACCCAGTACTTC. This codes for CASSGQRQETQYF.

The chain recombines TRBV4-1 with TRBJ1-4, with 7 bases identical to TRBD1. Germline CDR1 is MGHRA and CDR2 is YSYEKL. This CDR3 region has 17 residues. The V segment lost 4 bases and the J segment 5 bases; nucleotides outside the gene matches: 13. The CDR3 DNA sequence: TGCGCCAGCAGCCTTTCCCAGGGGGGACGGAGGAATGAAAAACTGTTTTTT. Amino acids: CASSLSQGGRRNEKLFF.

The J gene is TRBJ2-7, the V gene TRBV4-2; D possibly corresponds to TRBD2 (6 bases). The V gene's germline CDR1 is LGHNA and CDR2 YNFKEQ. Trimming removed 1 base at V and 10 bases at J, with 17 bases between. The CDR3 spans 14 residues. CDR3 loop: CASSQGSGVYVQYF. CDR3 DNA sequence: TGTGCCAGCAGCCAAGGTAGCGGAGTCTACGTACAGTACTTC.

The chain combines TRBV5-1 with TRBJ2-6; D is unclear. V was trimmed by 2 bases and J by 1 base, leaving 4 bases between them. The CDR3 length is 14 residues. The germline V gene encodes CDR1 SGHRS and CDR2 YFSETQ. The CDR3 coding sequence is TGCGCCAGCAGCTTCGGGTCTGGGGCCAACGTCCTGACTTTC. It is translated as CASSFGSGANVLTF.

The V gene is TRBV5-4, the J gene TRBJ2-1, with D tentatively TRBD2 (6 bases). CDR1 and CDR2 from the germline V gene are SGHNT and YYREEE (reference sequence). V was pared by 4 bases and J by 4 bases, with 15 bases between. This CDR3 has 15 amino acids. The CDR3 DNA reads TGTGCCAGCAGCACGGGAGCCACCGTTTACAATGAGCAGTTCTTC. Amino acid sequence: CASSTGATVYNEQFF. The variable domain in full, completed from reference TRBV5-4 and TRBJ2-1, reads ETGVTQSPTHLIKTRGQQVTLRCSSQSGHNTVSWYQQALGQGPQFIFQYYREEENGRGNFPPRFSGLQFPNYSSELNVNALELDDSALYLCASSTGATVYNEQFFGPGTRLTVL.

V usage is TRBV7-2 and J usage is TRBJ2-7, with 8 bases identical to TRBD2. The CDR3 contains 16 residues. Trimming removed 2 bases from V and 2 bases from J; junction bases left unmatched: 8. CDR1 and CDR2 from the germline V gene are SGHTA and FQGNSA. The DNA of the CDR3 is TGTGCCAGCAGCTTATCCACGGCGGGGGGCCCCTACGAGCAGTACTTC. Translated: CASSLSTAGGPYEQYF.

CDR3 sequence (DNA): TGTGCCATCAGTGAACGGGACAGGGGCGTCCCCCATGGCTACACCTTC. Translation: CAISERDRGVPHGYTF. This chain connects TRBV10-3 to TRBJ1-2; 10 bases are a match to TRBD1. The CDR3 extends over 16 amino acids. Germline CDR1 and CDR2: ENHRY and SYGVKD. V was pared by 3 bases and J by 6 bases, with 10 bases of the junction left unmatched.

The chain is built from TRBV2 and TRBJ1-1; weak D call: TRBD1 (5 bases). V shed 4 bases and J shed 2 bases, with 8 bases lying between them. CDR1 and CDR2 from the germline V gene are SNHLY and FYNNEI. The CDR3 consists of 13 residues. CDR3 in DNA: TGTGCCAGCAGTGGGACAACTAACACTGAAGCTTTCTTT. Its translation is CASSGTTNTEAFF.

The chain carries TRBV6-1 and TRBJ1-1, with no clear D. This CDR3 spans 13 amino acids. Looked up from germline, CDR1 is MNHNS and CDR2 is SASEGT. V was cut by 2 bases and J by 2 bases, with 6 bases left in between. The CDR3 loop reads CASSERPNTEAFF. CDR3 nucleotides: TGTGCCAGCAGTGAACGTCCTAACACTGAAGCTTTCTTT.

V gene TRBV5-4 combines with J gene TRBJ2-7; D may be TRBD2 (7 bases). Looked up from germline, CDR1 is SGHNT and CDR2 is YYREEE (reference sequence). Trimming took off 1 base at V and 4 bases at J, with 12 bases between the two ends. The CDR3 is 14 residues long. The CDR3 protein is CASSLWGGRYEQYF. CDR3 nucleotide sequence: TGTGCCAGCAGCTTGTGGGGGGGGCGGTACGAGCAGTACTTC. Using reference TRBV5-4 and TRBJ2-7 for the parts outside the CDR3, the full variable domain is ETGVTQSPTHLIKTRGQQVTLRCSSQSGHNTVSWYQQALGQGPQFIFQYYREEENGRGNFPPRFSGLQFPNYSSELNVNALELDDSALYLCASSLWGGRYEQYFGPGTRLTVT.

The genes are TRBV4-2 and TRBJ2-7; 7 bases match TRBD2. The CDR3 covers 15 residues. Unmatched junction bases numbered 4, after V lost 0 bases and J lost 2 bases. Germline loops: CDR1 LGHNA, CDR2 YNFKEQ. The CDR3 bases are TGTGCCAGCAGCCAAGATGGAGGGAGGGCCTACGAGCAGTACTTC. Translation gives CASSQDGGRAYEQYF.

The V and J genes are TRBV27 and TRBJ2-2; D is perhaps TRBD2 (5 bases). The V gene lost 11 bases and the J gene lost 7 bases, with 14 bases spanning the gap. Germline assignment: CDR1 MNHEY and CDR2 SMNVEV (reference sequence). The CDR3 has 12 amino acids. The CDR3 loop reads CASVSGSGELFF. CDR3 DNA sequence: TGTGCCTCAGTTTCGGGGAGCGGGGAGCTGTTTTTT.

This sequence joins TRBV5-4 and TRBJ2-7, with 11 nucleotides matching TRBD2. With 0 bases clipped from V and 0 bases from J, the junction kept 8 bases outside the gene matches. CDR1 SGHNT and CDR2 YYREEE come from the germline V gene (reference sequence). The CDR3 sequence is 18 residues long. CDR3 nucleotide sequence: TGTGCCAGCAGCTTGGGGGGGAGACTAGCGGGAAACTCCTACGAGCAGTACTTC. Translated, it gives CASSLGGRLAGNSYEQYF. The full variable domain, rest sourced from reference TRBV5-4 and TRBJ2-7, is ETGVTQSPTHLIKTRGQQVTLRCSSQSGHNTVSWYQQALGQGPQFIFQYYREEENGRGNFPPRFSGLQFPNYSSELNVNALELDDSALYLCASSLGGRLAGNSYEQYFGPGTRLTVT.

The chain uses TRBV7-9 and TRBJ1-2, with D possibly being TRBD1 (5 bases). Germline V lookup: CDR1 SEHNR, CDR2 FQNEAQ (reference sequence). Trimming took off 5 bases at V and 4 bases at J, with 17 bases between the two ends. The CDR3 runs to 15 residues. This CDR3 is CASSQGGAGIYGYTF. The DNA of the CDR3 is TGTGCCAGCAGCCAGGGAGGGGCGGGGATCTATGGCTACACCTTC.

As to this clone: Mismatch with germline at one junction end may stem from a read error. The chain combines TRBV7-7 with TRBJ2-3, with 7 bases aligning to TRBD2. Germline V gene lookup returns CDR1 SSHAT and CDR2 FNYEAQ (reference sequence). There are 14 residues in the CDR3. The CDR3 DNA reads TGTGCTAGCAGCTTAGGTGTTAGCGGGGATACGCAGTATTTT. As protein: CASSLGVSGDTQYF.

V and J are TRBV12-5 and TRBJ1-3; D might be TRBD1 (6 bases). Trimming stripped 3 bases from V and 6 bases from J, with 15 bases between. The germline gives CDR1 LGHNT, CDR2 FRNRAP. The CDR3 spans 15 residues. CDR3 nucleotide sequence: TGTGCTAGTGGTTTTCGTTGGGACACGTTAAACACCATATATTTT. Its translation: CASGFRWDTLNTIYF.

The rearrangement uses TRBV12-5 and TRBJ2-5, with 8 bases aligning to TRBD1. Germline CDR1 reads LGHNT; CDR2 reads FRNRAP. V lost 1 base to trimming and J lost 5 bases; unmatched junction nucleotides: 0. The CDR3 sequence is 13 residues long. CDR3 sequence: CASGLGQGETQYF. DNA for the CDR3: TGTGCTAGTGGTTTGGGACAGGGGGAGACCCAGTACTTC.

The rearrangement joins TRBV14 to TRBJ2-3; 9 bases line up with TRBD2. With 2 bases clipped from V and 1 base from J, the junction kept 4 bases outside the gene matches. Germline V gives CDR1 SGHDN, CDR2 FVKESK. This CDR3 is 16 amino acids long. The CDR3 loop reads CASSQHSGRGTDTQYF. For the CDR3, the DNA is TGTGCCAGCAGCCAACATAGCGGGAGAGGCACAGATACGCAGTATTTT.

This chain connects TRBV6-5 to TRBJ2-7, with D possibly TRBD1 on 7 matching bases. The CDR3 spans 14 residues. V lost 2 bases to trimming and J lost 4 bases, with 12 bases between them. The germline CDR1 and CDR2 sequences are MNHEY and SVGAGI. The CDR3 sequence is CASSYAGQTYEQYF. Written as DNA, the CDR3 is TGTGCCAGCAGTTACGCGGGACAGACTTACGAGCAGTACTTC.